Listed here are 22 T cell receptor beta chains from one sample, sequenced in a study of read filtering for tumor transcriptome and immune sequencing. From about 400 ng of RNA, a library with molecular barcoded alpha/delta and beta/gamma adaptors was made. TCRdb re-called the reads through MiXCR, storing one row per CDR3 protein. Among 35,000 to 55,000 distinct CDR3 sequences listed, over 9.5% were seen once. Sequencing was performed on a population of CD138-negative cells sorted from bone marrow. The receptors stem from a donor over 35 with multiple myeloma.

Turning to this clonotype: A much larger clone lies a single base off, so this may be a read error. V usage is TRBV24-1 and J usage is TRBJ2-3; 7 positions agree with TRBD1. Germline V lookup: CDR1 KGHDR, CDR2 SFDVKD. V dropped 8 bases and J dropped 0; count of bases not matched to a gene: 13. This CDR3 spans 17 amino acids. The CDR3 nucleotides read TGTGCCACCAATGTTACACCCGACAGGGCTAGCACAGATACGCAGTATTTT. Its translation: CATNVTPDRASTDTQYF.

This clonotype was seen many times. The chain couples TRBV11-3 to TRBJ2-5, with 13 bases aligning to TRBD2. The CDR3 totals 17 residues. Germline V gene data show CDR1 as SGHNT and CDR2 as YENEEA. The V gene end was trimmed by 5 bases and the J gene end by 2 bases; junction bases not matched to a gene: 8. The CDR3 bases are TGTGCCAGCAGCCTCGGACTAGCGGGAGTTCGGCAAGAGACCCAGTACTTC. It yields the protein CASSLGLAGVRQETQYF. Full variable domain (outside the CDR3, taken from reference TRBV11-3 and TRBJ2-5): EAGVVQSPRYKIIEKKQPVAFWCNPISGHNTLYWYLQNLGQGPELLIRYENEEAVDDSQLPKDRFSAERLKGVDSTLKIQPAELGDSAVYLCASSLGLAGVRQETQYFGPGTRLLVL.

This clonotype came up many times. The CDR3 DNA sequence: TGCGCCAGCAGCGATAGCGGGAGCTCCTACAATGAGCAGTTCTTC. Translated: CASSDSGSSYNEQFF. J is TRBJ2-1 and V is TRBV4-3; TRBD2 aligns across 9 bases. The V and J ends lost 5 bases and 0 bases, in that order; junction bases with no gene match: 2. Per the germline V gene, CDR1 is LGHNA and CDR2 is YSLEER. The CDR3 totals 15 residues.

Ten or more counts support this clonotype. The chain uses TRBV11-2 and TRBJ2-1; D is possibly TRBD1 or TRBD2 (5 bases each). The CDR3 is made up of 12 amino acids. The ends were cut back, 11 bases at V and 10 bases at J, with 18 bases in the middle. In germline, CDR1 is SGHAT, CDR2 FQNNGV. The DNA for the CDR3 is TGTGCCGGCGGGCCAGGGAACATGGAGCAGTTCTTC. It encodes CAGGPGNMEQFF.

This clonotype was counted ten times or more. The chain joins TRBV5-1 to TRBJ2-2; 9 nucleotides agree with TRBD1. The junction had 8 bases not matched to a gene; V was cut back by 4 bases and J by 1 base. This CDR3 comprises 17 residues. Germline values: CDR1 SGHRS, CDR2 YFSETQ. CDR3 amino acids: CASSEHPGQGNTGELFF. The DNA for the CDR3 is TGCGCCAGCAGCGAGCACCCGGGACAGGGGAACACCGGGGAGCTGTTTTTT.

In regard to this clonotype: A far larger clone is off by one base, so a read error is likely. V and J are TRBV7-3 and TRBJ2-1; the D is unclear. With 5 bases removed from V and 5 bases from J, the gap between germline ends came to 10 bases. Per germline, CDR1 SGHTA and CDR2 FQGTGA. CDR3 size: 13 residues. The CDR3 region has the DNA TGTGCCAGCAGCCCGAGACTGAACAATGAGCAGTTCTTC. Encoded protein: CASSPRLNNEQFF.

This clonotype was counted many times. V is TRBV6-2 or TRBV6-3 and J is TRBJ2-7; D may be TRBD2 (6 bases). With 6 bases removed from V and 5 bases from J, the gap between germline ends came to 17 bases. This CDR3 region has 14 residues. The V gene's germline CDR1 is MNHEY and CDR2 SVGEGT. The CDR3 coding sequence is TGTGCCAGCAGGAAGCCGGGACTTCGCGACGAGCAGTACTTC. It yields the protein CASRKPGLRDEQYF.

A remark on this clonotype: A read error is possible here, since a much larger clone lies one base away. This chain connects TRBV27 to TRBJ2-1; D not resolved. The CDR3 is 13 residues long. CDR1 is MNHEY, CDR2 SMNVEV, per germline (reference sequence). CDR3 amino acids: CASSLGSQHEQLF. The DNA of the CDR3 is TGTGCCAGCAGTTTAGGCTCTCAACATGAGCAGCTCTTC.

This clonotype was counted at least ten times. This rearrangement joins TRBV27 to TRBJ1-2; the match to TRBD1 covers 10 bases. The V gene end was trimmed by 4 bases and the J gene end by 2 bases; junction bases not matched to a gene: 4. Germline V lookup: CDR1 MNHEY, CDR2 SMNVEV (reference sequence). The CDR3 extends over 15 amino acids. Here the CDR3 DNA reads TGTGCCAGCAGTTCCCCGGGACAGGGGAACTATGGCTACACCTTC. Translation: CASSSPGQGNYGYTF.

This clonotype has ten or more counts. This chain joins TRBV7-9 and TRBJ2-3; TRBD2 matches 9 bases. The germline CDR1 and CDR2 sequences are SEHNR and FQNEAQ (reference sequence). CDR3 size: 15 residues. Trimming at V came to 4 bases and at J to 5 bases, leaving 7 bases not matched to a gene. CDR3 amino acids: CASSSKREAQDTQYF. As DNA, the CDR3 is TGTGCCAGCAGCTCTAAGCGGGAGGCCCAAGATACGCAGTATTTT. The full variable domain, its missing parts supplied by reference TRBV7-9 and TRBJ2-3, is DTGVSQNPRHKITKRGQNVTFRCDPISEHNRLYWYRQTLGQGPEFLTYFQNEAQLEKSRLLSDRFSAERPKGSFSTLEIQRTEQGDSAMYLCASSSKREAQDTQYFGPGTRLTVL.

The table lists this clonotype with many counts. This chain connects TRBV20-1 to TRBJ2-3; TRBD1 agrees at 12 bases. J was trimmed by 4 bases and V by 3 bases; bases with no gene match: 8. The CDR3 totals 16 residues. CDR1 and CDR2 from the germline V gene are DFQATT and SNEGSKA (reference sequence). The CDR3 loop reads CSARGPGQGAADTQYF. In nucleotides, the CDR3 is TGCAGTGCTAGGGGGCCGGGACAGGGGGCTGCAGATACGCAGTATTTT.

This clonotype was detected ten times or more. The rearrangement joins TRBV2 to TRBJ1-5; tentative D call: TRBD1 (6 bases). CDR1 is SNHLY and CDR2 is FYNNEI in the germline V gene. The CDR3 runs to 15 residues. The V end lost 4 bases, the J end lost 2 bases, and 12 bases lay between the germline ends. For the CDR3, the DNA is TGTGCCAGCAGTGGCAGGGGAAGGGGCAATCAGCCCCAGCATTTT. As protein: CASSGRGRGNQPQHF.

Many counts were recorded for this clonotype. This chain connects TRBV12-3 or TRBV12-4 to TRBJ2-2, with 11 nucleotides matching TRBD1. The V gene end was trimmed by 5 bases and the J gene end by 7 bases; junction bases not matched to a gene: 12. The CDR3 sequence is 17 residues long. The CDR3, as DNA: TGTGCCAGCAGTCAGCAACGGACAGGGGGCGATAACGGGGAGCTGTTTTTT. The encoded protein is CASSQQRTGGDNGELFF.

At least ten counts were recorded for this clonotype. CDR3 sequence: CASSTRTSSYNEQFF. The CDR3 region has the DNA TGTGCCAGCAGCACAAGGACTAGCTCCTACAATGAGCAGTTCTTC. The chain recombines TRBV7-9 with TRBJ2-1; 7 bases fit TRBD2. Germline V CDR1 and CDR2: SEHNR, FQNEAQ (reference sequence). The J segment lost 0 bases and the V segment lost 5 bases, leaving 4 bases of the junction unmatched. This CDR3 spans 15 amino acids.

In regard to this clonotype: A far larger clone is one nucleotide away, so this likely arose from a read error. The rearrangement links TRBV7-6 to TRBJ2-1; D is undetermined. CDR1 is SGHVS, CDR2 FNYEAQ, per germline. The CDR3 contains 14 residues. The CDR3 DNA follows: TGTGCCAGCAGCTTAGCGAGCTCCTACAAGGAGCAGTTCTTC. It yields the protein CASSLASSYKEQFF.

The CDR3 here is CASSLSTPTSGRSYEQYF. In DNA form, the CDR3 reads TGTGCCAGCAGTTTATCCACCCCTACTAGCGGGAGGTCCTACGAGCAGTACTTC. The chain recombines TRBV27 with TRBJ2-7; TRBD2 matches at 12 bases. V shed 0 bases, J shed 1 base, and the junction held 7 bases outside the gene matches. The CDR3 consists of 18 residues. From germline, CDR1 is MNHEY and CDR2 SMNVEV (reference sequence).

This clonotype was found many times. The genes are TRBV18 and TRBJ2-1, with D possibly being TRBD1 (5 bases). With 3 bases removed from V and 8 bases from J, the gap between germline ends came to 11 bases. This CDR3 spans 13 amino acids. From germline, CDR1 is KGHSH and CDR2 LQKENI. The CDR3 reads CASSPLKGDEQFF. The CDR3 nucleotides are TGTGCCAGCTCACCCCTAAAAGGGGATGAGCAGTTCTTC.

This clonotype was seen a handful of times. The chain links TRBV7-3 to TRBJ2-3; possible D gene TRBD2, 7 bases. V lost 3 bases and J 4 bases, leaving 17 bases between the germline ends. Germline lookup yields CDR1 SGHTA and CDR2 FQGTGA. CDR3 length equals 16 residues. DNA for the CDR3: TGTGCCAGCAGCTTGGGGGGGGCGGGGGTCGCAGATACGCAGTATTTT. Residues: CASSLGGAGVADTQYF.

By proportion, this clonotype is medium-sized. This chain connects TRBV27 to TRBJ2-1; the match to TRBD2 covers 12 bases. Germline CDR1 is MNHEY and CDR2 is SMNVEV (reference sequence). The CDR3 contains 14 residues. V lost 6 bases and J lost 7; bases outside the gene matches: 4. CDR3 bases: TGTGCCAGCAGCATCGGACTAGCGGGGAATGAGCAGTTCTTC. Translating gives CASSIGLAGNEQFF.

Ten or more counts support this clonotype. The chain carries TRBV30 and TRBJ1-5; D unresolved. CDR1 and CDR2 from the germline V gene are GTSNPN and SVGIG (reference sequence). V was clipped by 2 bases and J by 5 bases, with 10 bases between them. The CDR3 loop spans 13 amino acids. CDR3: CAWSSESHQPQHF. The CDR3 DNA is TGTGCCTGGAGTTCCGAATCCCATCAGCCCCAGCATTTT. The entire variable domain, with the rest obtained from reference TRBV30 and TRBJ1-5, is as follows: SQTIHQWPATLVQPVGSPLSLECTVEGTSNPNLYWYRQAAGRGLQLLFYSVGIGQISSEVPQNLSASRPQDRQFILSSKKLLLSDSGFYLCAWSSESHQPQHFGDGTRLSIL.

This clonotype came up many times. V gene TRBV5-4 combines with J gene TRBJ2-7, with TRBD2 identical over 13 bases. Germline CDR1 reads SGHNT; CDR2 reads YYREEE (reference sequence). V trimming: 4 bases; J trimming: 7 bases; junction bases outside the gene matches: 11. This CDR3 spans 16 amino acids. The chain's CDR3 is CASSPELAGGPEEQYF. The CDR3 DNA sequence: TGTGCCAGCAGCCCCGAACTAGCGGGAGGGCCGGAGGAGCAGTACTTC.

This clonotype has at least ten counts. The J gene is TRBJ2-5, the V gene TRBV12-3 or TRBV12-4; the match to TRBD2 covers 7 bases. This CDR3 is 14 amino acids long. Trimming at V came to 8 bases and at J to 2 bases, leaving 8 bases not matched to a gene. Here the CDR3 reads CASGAGVVQETQYF. The CDR3, as DNA: TGTGCCAGCGGGGCGGGAGTAGTACAAGAGACCCAGTACTTC.